The 2 T cell receptor beta chains in this list originate from one sample, sequenced in a study of Tregs in tolerant kidney transplant recipients. The nonmyeloablative bone marrow transplants came from related graft donors, with transient mixed chimerism. The method was immunoSEQ multiplex PCR; TCRdb's version includes in-frame clones alone and lacks a portion of them. Found here are tens of thousands of clones, 80% to 95% of them singletons; the top ten hold approximately 1.5%. Sequencing was performed on CD4+ T cells from blood (PBMCs), taken 12 months after the transplant. Source of these receptors: a human patient who received a combined kidney and bone marrow transplant. Some T cells may have originated in the graft donor.

This clone appeared a few times. The V gene is TRBV5-1, the J gene TRBJ2-2; D may be TRBD2 (5 bases). The CDR3 runs 14 residues. V was trimmed by 4 bases and J by 0 bases, leaving 7 bases between them. Looked up from germline, CDR1 is SGHRS and CDR2 is YFSETQ. In DNA, the CDR3 is TGCGCCAGCAGCCCGGGGTCGAACACCGGGGAGCTGTTTTTT. It codes for CASSPGSNTGELFF.

The DNA of the CDR3 is TGTGCCTGGAGCGGAGATAGCAATCAGCCCCAGCATTTT. This gives the protein CAWSGDSNQPQHF. V and J are TRBV30 and TRBJ1-5; no definite D call. The CDR3 extends over 13 amino acids. Between the trimmed V and J ends, which lost 3 bases and 0 bases, there was a span of 6 bases. Germline V gene lookup returns CDR1 GTSNPN and CDR2 SVGIG (reference sequence).